This TCR beta chain was recovered during a study of shared clonotypes between healthy human individuals (dated by TCRdb to about 2020). Study-wide context: A couple of women and three men aged 18 to 49 years were included in the cohort. For each donor, three plates each were used for CD4 naive and CD4 memory, two plates were used for CD8 naive, and one plate was used for CD8 memory. To estimate repertoire size and how much clonotype sharing occurs between individuals, the study deeply sequenced the blood TCR repertoires of about five healthy adults. Libraries were prepared and TCR repertoires were sequenced by different laboratories using diverse techniques, in order to increase sequencing depth and limit assay-specific biases. Per donor, leukapheresis produced somewhere between about 0.94 and 10 billion PBMCs.

TCR CDR3 regions were amplified from genomic DNA by multiplex PCR using the deep immunoSEQ assay. Extracted genomic DNA from each cell subset was distributed evenly across all wells of several immunoSEQ 96-well plates, and each plate was treated as a replicate. For sorted subsets, each replicate PCR was loaded with 200 ng genomic DNA, equivalent to some 31,000 T cell genomes. Purified libraries were quantified with a Qubit 3.0 fluorometer, sized on a Bioanalyzer 2100, and re-quantified with the KAPA Library Quantification kit. Every immunoSEQ 96-well plate was sequenced on a separate single-read 150-cycle Illumina NextSeq 550 flow cell. On the study's bioinformatics: The immunoSEQ output contained only junctional sequences without quality scores, so filtering could not match that applied to full-length reads. To assign V/J genes and CDR3, sequences were annotated using PyIR, a Python wrapper for IgBLAST v1.9, with IMGT germline references. Reads with weak V/J assignments (E-value above 1e-6), missing CDR3, stop codons, out-of-frame junctions, or ambiguous translated residues were removed. V3J clonotypes were defined as sequences sharing an identical inferred V gene, J gene, and CDR3 amino acid sequence. To compute the percentage overlap between repertoires, the number of shared unique clonotypes was divided by the size of the smaller repertoire. RTK rarefaction, the Chao1 estimator, and Recon v2.1 estimates of unobserved clonotypes were used to assess repertoire richness. For all TCRbeta clonotypes obtained by the gDNA method from several donors, generation probabilities were computed with OLGA. Held by TCRdb, this immuneACCESS table contains in-frame sequences only and omits some clones. Under half of the omission traces to an unresolved V gene where checked; the cause of the rest is unknown. D and trimming were read from the DNA, whereas the V and J calls and clone size are those reported in that table. This sample is represented by roughly 2 million clones; 85% to 95% of them were singletons. 0.1% to 0.15% of the sample rests with the top ten.

Study-wide findings and limitations: When several donors were compared, the shared fraction of clonotypes was 5% to 6.5% for naive CD4, 3% to 4% for naive CD8, 2.3% for memory CD4, and less than 0.5% for memory CD8. Higher generation probabilities were observed for clonotypes shared by all four sorted-subset donors than for non-shared clonotypes. Pairwise subsampling indicated that sequencing depth was expected to affect the degree of clonotype sharing among donors. Estimated clonotype richness was generally larger for naive than for memory subsets. Even with the large sequencing depth, rarefaction of the sorted-subset datasets indicated that sequencing was incomplete. Sampling was limited to blood, and TCR repertoires in tissue likely differ from TCR repertoires in blood. Because the study included a small number of donors, the genetic and exposure-history diversity represented was limited.

This clone appeared a single time. This clone's antigen is unknown. The input lacks base qualities; no much larger clone sits a single base away. According to the germline V gene (reference sequence), CDR1 reads WNHNN and CDR2 reads SYGVQD. Germline trimming: 5 bases from V, 3 bases from J; junction bases outside gene matches: 10. From the cysteine up to the phenylalanine, the CDR3 has a length of 15 residues. Only the CDR3 DNA is retained, 45 bases long and in frame from the first base. Donors were healthy HIV-negative adults with no recently reported acute infections or vaccinations. Every donor was a Caucasian adult living in Nashville, Tennessee, USA. Magnetic negative selection was used to enrich CD4+ T cells, after which naive cells were positively selected on CD45RA and the negative fraction became the memory subset. Blood was collected by leukapheresis, and PBMCs were isolated by Ficoll-Histopaque density gradient centrifugation and then cryopreserved in liquid nitrogen vapor phase. Purity and quantity of every magnetically sorted T cell population were checked by analytical flow cytometry. Genomic DNA was isolated from every sorted fraction and measured by UV absorbance on a Nanodrop 2000c.

Sequencing was performed on naive CD4+ T cells sorted from blood. The intended sense of this specimen's cell subset or site label: CD45RA+ positively selected. The receptor's source is a man between 18 and 29 years old in good health. The chain links TRBV10-1 with TRBJ2-7; TRBD1 fits 7 bases in the junction. The sequenced DNA is TGCGCCAGCAGTAATCCCAGGGGGAATATCTACGAGCAGTACTTC. This encodes CASSNPRGNIYEQYF.